The sequence of this T cell receptor beta chain was determined in a study of T cell responses to AZD1222 COVID-19 vaccine. On the study more broadly: Whether given at about 4 or about 12 weeks, second doses were pooled. The study's findings and limits: Donors were mostly white British, more females; clonal diversity possibly underestimated. Sampling that yielded the repertoires occurred only after the peak T cell response. Two AZD1222 doses significantly raised spike-specific TCR breadth and depth over controls.

This table comes from immunoSEQ multiplex PCR, and its TCRdb copy is limited to in-frame clones, with some not included. This table has around 130,000 clones, about 90% appearing once. Trimming removed 4 bases from V and 0 bases from J, with 11 bases in between. CDR1 is SGHVS and CDR2 is FQNEAQ in the germline V gene. This CDR3 comprises 15 residues. This clone was found a few times. The antigen remains unidentified. The starting material was peripheral blood, obtained on day 0 of AZD1222 vaccination. This chain links TRBV7-8 with TRBJ2-3; D is undetermined. The receptor's source is an adult in good health. In DNA form, the CDR3 reads TGTGCCAGCAGCTCGTCCTTAGCTAGCACAGATACGCAGTATTTT. Protein sequence: CASSSSLASTDTQYF.